This T cell receptor (beta chain) was observed in a study of vaccination effects on CD4 cells after COVID-19. Note on this clone: Its specificity is unknown.

This CDR3 contains 15 residues. The V and J ends lost 4 bases and 2 bases respectively, with 15 bases between them. CDR1 is SGHNT, CDR2 YENEEA, per germline. Clones were read by immunoSEQ multiplex PCR, and TCRdb kept only the in-frame ones, dropping some. Of roughly 35,000 clones in the sample, around 70% were seen once. Viral peptide pools were used in the ViraFEST assay to expand antigen-specific CD4+ T cells, and sequencing came afterward. Once cultured for 9 to 11 days, the cells underwent separation to obtain CD4+ T cells. From March to December 2020, the person had a SARS-CoV-2 infection that was confirmed by PCR. Every well got a few million PBMC, which were grown with about 10 IU/ml IL-2 and about 9.7 ug/ml peptides. Days 3 and 7 were when half the medium was replaced with IL-2 medium.

Specimen: CD4+ T cells from PBMCs cultured with HCoV-NL63 spike peptides, collected before COVID-19 vaccination. The rearrangement links TRBV11-3 to TRBJ2-7; either TRBD1 or TRBD2 may fit D (5 bases each). This receptor was taken from a human donor who had a prior SARS-CoV-2 infection. The CDR3 bases are TGTGCCAGCAGCTCGGGACGAATCCCAACCTACGAGCAGTACTTC. Translating it yields CASSSGRIPTYEQYF.